These 5 T cell receptor beta chains were all obtained from the same sample, sequenced in a study of blood T cell repertoires in COVID-19. Sequencing was performed with immunoSEQ multiplex PCR; in TCRdb, only in-frame clones are kept and a portion is missing. The table includes about 400,000 clones, 70% to 90% detected once. The sample was PBMCs or T cells enriched from blood (not recorded which). The source is a woman aged 40 to 50 with acute COVID-19.

In the case of this clone: The junction departs from germline at one end; a sequencing error may be responsible. The chain combines TRBV24-1 with TRBJ1-5; maybe TRBD1 (5 bases). Germline V gene lookup returns CDR1 KGHDR and CDR2 SFDVKD. There are 16 residues in the CDR3. The CDR3 loop is CAARMCQGGGGQPQHF. The CDR3 region has the DNA TGTGCCGCCAGGATGTGTCAGGGTGGGGGAGGTCAGCCCCAGCATTTT.

This clone was found once. The V call is TRBV19, the J call TRBJ1-2, with 7 bases fitting TRBD1. Losses at the gene ends were 7 bases for V and 3 bases for J; bases not matched to a gene: 11. The CDR3 sequence is 15 residues long. Germline V gene sequence: CDR1 LNHDA, CDR2 SQIVND (reference sequence). In nucleotides, the CDR3 is TGTGCCAGTATCAAAACCTCCGGGACAGACTATGGCTACACCTTC. Amino acid sequence: CASIKTSGTDYGYTF.

The rearrangement uses TRBV18 and TRBJ1-3, with 8 bases matching TRBD1. The CDR3 spans 14 residues. CDR1 is KGHSH and CDR2 is LQKENI in the germline V gene. V shed 6 bases and J 4 bases; nucleotides not matched to a gene: 5. CDR3 residues: CASSQGQGGNTIYF. The DNA for the CDR3 is TGTGCCAGCTCCCAAGGACAGGGCGGAAACACCATATATTTT. Drawing the rest from reference TRBV18 and TRBJ1-3, the complete variable domain is NAGVMQNPRHLVRRRGQEARLRCSPMKGHSHVYWYRQLPEEGLKFMVYLQKENIIDESGMPKERFSAEFPKEGPSILRIQQVVRGDSAAYFCASSQGQGGNTIYFGEGSWLTVV.

The DNA for the CDR3 is TGTGCCAGCAGCTTATTCTCGGACAGGCGGACGAACTATGGCTACACCTTC. Amino acid sequence: CASSLFSDRRTNYGYTF. The chain couples TRBV7-9 to TRBJ1-2, with 7 bases identical to TRBD1. CDR3 size: 17 residues. Unmatched junction bases numbered 11, after V lost 2 bases and J lost 2 bases. Germline CDR1 and CDR2: SEHNR and FQNEAQ (reference sequence). Full variable domain (missing parts from reference TRBV7-9 and TRBJ1-2): DTGVSQNPRHKITKRGQNVTFRCDPISEHNRLYWYRQTLGQGPEFLTYFQNEAQLEKSRLLSDRFSAERPKGSFSTLEIQRTEQGDSAMYLCASSLFSDRRTNYGYTFGSGTRLTVV.

Remarks on this clone: The sample has other DNA sequences that encode this CDR3 too. The chain employs TRBV12-3 or TRBV12-4 and TRBJ1-2; D is possibly TRBD1 (5 bases). The ends were cut back, 3 bases at V and 4 bases at J, with 9 bases in the middle. The CDR3 runs 13 residues. CDR3 DNA sequence: TGTGCCAGCAGTTTGGCGCAGGGCTATGGCTACACCTTC. It yields the protein CASSLAQGYGYTF.